What follows are 27 T cell receptor beta chains derived from one specimen sequenced in a study of beta chain features in type 1 diabetes. Expressed TCRB transcripts were sequenced after all isolated RNA was converted to cDNA. The table came from immunoSEQ multiplex PCR; TCRdb's copy has only in-frame clones and leaves some out. The table has about 620,000 clones, around 16% seen once; the top ten hold about 0.086%. The sample taken for sequencing was naive CD4+ T cells from blood. Every receptor here comes from a man aged 18 to 30 in good health.

This clone was counted once. With a much larger clone just one base away, this may be a read error. Other DNA sequences within the sample encode an identical CDR3. The CDR3 here is CASSLDTDTQYF. CDR3 nucleotide sequence: TGCGCCAGCAGCTTAGACACAGATACGCAGTATTTT. The chain combines TRBV5-1 with TRBJ2-3; D gene ambiguous. Germline V gene lookup returns CDR1 SGHRS and CDR2 YFSETQ. The V end was cut by 2 bases, the J end by 2 bases, with 3 bases between. CDR3 length: 12 residues.

A few counts support this clone. The chain employs TRBV5-1 and TRBJ2-2, with a possible D match to TRBD1 (5 bases). Trimming removed 6 bases at V and 0 bases at J, with 15 bases between. Germline values: CDR1 SGHRS, CDR2 YFSETQ. This CDR3 has 16 amino acids. The CDR3 bases are TGCGCCAGCACCATTAGGACACTCGCGAACACCGGGGAGCTGTTTTTT. It is translated as CASTIRTLANTGELFF. Drawing the rest from reference TRBV5-1 and TRBJ2-2, the complete variable domain is KAGVTQTPRYLIKTRGQQVTLSCSPISGHRSVSWYQQTPGQGLQFLFEYFSETQRNKGNFPGRFSGRQFSNSRSEMNVSTLELGDSALYLCASTIRTLANTGELFFGEGSRLTVL.

This clone showed up just a few times. This sequence joins TRBV11-2 and TRBJ2-3; no definite D call. CDR3 length equals 14 residues. Looked up from germline, CDR1 is SGHAT and CDR2 is FQNNGV. Trimming pared 0 bases from V and 3 bases from J, leaving 7 bases between. CDR3 sequence reads: CASSLEGATDTQYF. CDR3 DNA sequence: TGTGCCAGCAGCTTAGAAGGCGCGACAGATACGCAGTATTTT.

Here the CDR3 DNA reads TGTGCCAGCGGAACAGGGGGCAATCAGCCCCAGCATTTT. Translating gives CASGTGGNQPQHF. V and J are TRBV6-5 and TRBJ1-5; 7 bases are shared with TRBD1. This CDR3 is built from 13 residues. Germline V gene data show CDR1 as MNHEY and CDR2 as SVGAGI. V trimming: 8 bases; J trimming: 2 bases; junction bases outside the gene matches: 3.

The chain employs TRBV28 and TRBJ2-7; D perhaps matches TRBD2 (6 bases). Trimming removed 6 bases from V and 4 bases from J, with 16 bases in between. The CDR3 consists of 14 residues. In germline, CDR1 is MDHEN, CDR2 SYDVKM. CDR3 sequence: CASRAEGPRYEQYF. DNA of the CDR3: TGTGCCAGCAGGGCGGAGGGGCCTCGTTACGAGCAGTACTTC.

This clone was counted only a few times. The chain couples TRBV30 to TRBJ1-1, with 7 bases lining up with TRBD1. Unmatched junction bases numbered 7, after V lost 8 bases and J lost 4 bases. CDR1 and CDR2 from the germline V gene are GTSNPN and SVGIG (reference sequence). This CDR3 has 12 amino acids. The chain's CDR3 is CAAYRGGTEAFF. The CDR3 DNA reads as TGTGCCGCCTACAGGGGTGGCACTGAAGCTTTCTTT.

This clone was detected a few times. The chain carries TRBV29-1 and TRBJ2-5; possible D gene TRBD1, 6 bases. Germline V gene lookup returns CDR1 SQVTM and CDR2 ANQGSEA. Between the trimmed V and J ends, which lost 3 bases and 5 bases, there was a span of 16 bases. This CDR3 is 14 amino acids long. The CDR3 loop reads CSVDGLGGRETQYF. The CDR3 DNA follows: TGCAGCGTTGATGGTTTAGGGGGTAGGGAGACCCAGTACTTC. Together with reference TRBV29-1 and TRBJ2-5, the CDR3 gives the full variable domain: SAVISQKPSRDICQRGTSLTIQCQVDSQVTMMFWYRQQPGQSLTLIATANQGSEATYESGFVIDKFPISRPNLTFSTLTVSNMSPEDSSIYLCSVDGLGGRETQYFGPGTRLLVL.

This clone was observed a single time. The genes are TRBV7-8 and TRBJ2-7, with 11 bases lining up with TRBD2. Germline values: CDR1 SGHVS, CDR2 FQNEAQ. This CDR3 is 16 amino acids long. Trimming at V came to 5 bases and at J to 7 bases, leaving 13 bases not matched to a gene. This CDR3 reads CASSARLAGPKKEQYF. The CDR3 DNA reads as TGTGCCAGCAGCGCCCGACTAGCGGGGCCCAAGAAGGAGCAGTACTTC.

This clone was seen a few times. The V and J genes are TRBV10-3 and TRBJ2-2; the D gene is possibly TRBD1 (6 bases). Germline loops: CDR1 ENHRY, CDR2 SYGVKD. The CDR3 has 14 amino acids. V shed 11 bases and J shed 6 bases, with 19 bases lying between them. This chain's CDR3 is CAGSSTGSPGELFF. CDR3 coding DNA: TGTGCCGGATCCTCCACAGGGTCCCCCGGGGAGCTGTTTTTT.

Regarding this clone: A much larger clone differs by one base, so this may be a read error. The rearrangement uses TRBV28 and TRBJ2-6; the D gene is possibly TRBD1 (5 bases). Germline lookup yields CDR1 MDHEN and CDR2 SYDVKM. CDR3 size: 15 residues. V was shortened by 1 base and J by 1 base, with 5 bases between the two germline ends. CDR3 bases: TGTGCCAGCAGTTTATCAGGGTCTGGGGCCAACGTCCTGACTTTC. This encodes CASSLSGSGANVLTF.

This clone was detected a few times. The chain recombines TRBV21-1 with TRBJ2-1; no check of the table's D call, TRBD2, against the DNA was made. TRBV21-1 is assigned pseudogene status. CDR3 length: 16 residues. The CDR3 nucleotides read TGTGCCAGCAGCTCGAGGACTAGTCCATCCTACAATGAGCAGTTCTTC. Its translation is CASSSRTSPSYNEQFF.

The table lists this clone with a few counts. The chain joins TRBV29-1 to TRBJ2-3; no definite D call. There are 12 residues in the CDR3. Deletions cut 4 bases from V and 2 bases from J, with 7 bases between. Germline V lookup: CDR1 SQVTM, CDR2 ANQGSEA. CDR3 DNA sequence: TGCAGCGTTGTCCAGGACACAGATACGCAGTATTTT. Translation: CSVVQDTDTQYF.

This clone was detected a few times. The chain uses TRBV6-1 and TRBJ2-1; either TRBD1 or TRBD2 may supply D (5 bases each). V was shortened by 2 bases and J by 5 bases, with 13 bases between the two germline ends. CDR1 is MNHNS, CDR2 SASEGT, per germline. The CDR3 has 15 residues. CDR3: CASSESGTPNNEQFF. The CDR3 coding sequence is TGTGCCAGCAGTGAATCCGGGACGCCGAACAATGAGCAGTTCTTC.

V and J are TRBV5-5 and TRBJ2-3, with D possibly being TRBD2 (6 bases). The CDR3 has 13 residues. The V gene lost 5 bases and the J gene lost 1 base, with 8 bases spanning the gap. Germline CDR1 reads SGHKS; CDR2 reads YYEKEE (reference sequence). CDR3 DNA sequence: TGTGCCAGCAGGCCTAGCGGCACAGATACGCAGTATTTT. It specifies CASRPSGTDTQYF. The full variable domain, rest sourced from reference TRBV5-5 and TRBJ2-3, is DAGVTQSPTHLIKTRGQQVTLRCSPISGHKSVSWYQQVLGQGPQFIFQYYEKEERGRGNFPDRFSARQFPNYSSELNVNALLLGDSALYLCASRPSGTDTQYFGPGTRLTVL.

The chain combines TRBV2 with TRBJ1-1; D not certain. Germline V gives CDR1 SNHLY, CDR2 FYNNEI. The CDR3 totals 12 residues. Trimming pared 4 bases from V and 1 base from J, leaving 4 bases between. The CDR3 here is CASSAENTEAFF. Here the CDR3 DNA reads TGTGCCAGCAGTGCGGAGAACACTGAAGCTTTCTTT.

This clone showed up just a few times. V usage is TRBV23-1 and J usage is TRBJ2-5; D is uncertain. TRBV23-1 is an ORF for which the function is uncertain. This CDR3 has 14 amino acids. V lost 0 bases and J 1 base, leaving 6 bases between the germline ends. DNA of the CDR3: TGCGCCAGCAGTCAATCGAACCTCCAAGAGACCCAGTACTTC. It yields the protein CASSQSNLQETQYF.

This clone was seen repeatedly, ten times or more. The chain employs TRBV7-9 and TRBJ2-7; no firm D call. Germline loops: CDR1 SEHNR, CDR2 FQNEAQ (reference sequence). The CDR3 loop spans 12 amino acids. Trimming removed 6 bases from V and 5 bases from J, with 11 bases in between. The CDR3 loop reads CASSFGRDEQYF. The CDR3 region has the DNA TGTGCCAGCAGTTTTGGTCGGGACGAGCAGTACTTC.

V is TRBV11-2 and J is TRBJ2-1; 10 positions match TRBD2. CDR3 size: 15 residues. Unmatched junction bases numbered 13, after V lost 1 base and J lost 16 bases. From germline, CDR1 is SGHAT and CDR2 FQNNGV. The chain's CDR3 is CASSLGASGGLVFFF. In DNA form, the CDR3 reads TGTGCCAGCAGCTTAGGGGCTAGCGGGGGTTTGGTCTTTTTCTTC. Full variable domain (outside the CDR3, taken from reference TRBV11-2 and TRBJ2-1): EAGVAQSPRYKIIEKRQSVAFWCNPISGHATLYWYQQILGQGPKLLIQFQNNGVVDDSQLPKDRFSAERLKGVDSTLKIQPAKLEDSAVYLCASSLGASGGLVFFFGPGTRLTVL.

The chain employs TRBV5-4 and TRBJ2-1; D is unclear. This CDR3 has 14 residues. V gave up 0 bases and J gave up 7 bases, with 11 bases separating them. Looked up from germline, CDR1 is SGHNT and CDR2 is YYREEE (reference sequence). As DNA, the CDR3 is TGTGCCAGCAGCTTGGTATCAGCGCGGAATGAGCAGTTCTTC. As protein: CASSLVSARNEQFF.

This clone was detected only a few times. The rearrangement joins TRBV5-1 to TRBJ2-4, with 10 positions matching TRBD1. V dropped 4 bases and J dropped 9; count of bases not matched to a gene: 7. Germline CDR1 SGHRS, CDR2 YFSETQ. This CDR3 has 14 amino acids. CDR3 protein: CASSPGTGESIQYF. DNA for the CDR3: TGCGCCAGCAGCCCCGGGACAGGGGAGAGCATTCAGTACTTC.

V gene TRBV7-2 combines with J gene TRBJ1-2; 10 nucleotides line up with TRBD1. V was pared by 5 bases and J by 5 bases, with 5 bases of the junction left unmatched. The CDR3 covers 14 residues. Germline V gene data show CDR1 as SGHTA and CDR2 as FQGNSA. DNA of the CDR3: TGTGCCAGCAGCCCCCGGGACAGGGGTTATGGCTACACCTTC. Protein sequence: CASSPRDRGYGYTF.

The rearrangement uses TRBV27 and TRBJ2-4; 8 bases map to TRBD1. Trimming took 5 bases from V and 0 from J; bases not matched to a gene: 9. The CDR3 spans 17 residues. The germline gives CDR1 MNHEY, CDR2 SMNVEV (reference sequence). The DNA for the CDR3 is TGTGCCAGCAGTGCCCGGGACAGGAACCTAGCCAAAAACATTCAGTACTTC. Translated, it gives CASSARDRNLAKNIQYF.

This clone was counted only a few times. V is TRBV7-9 and J is TRBJ2-7; 11 nucleotides line up with TRBD1. Germline values: CDR1 SEHNR, CDR2 FQNEAQ (reference sequence). The CDR3 covers 15 residues. The junction had 8 bases not matched to a gene; V was cut back by 5 bases and J by 5 bases. The CDR3 nucleotides read TGTGCCAGCAGCCCGCCATGGACAGGGGGCGACGAGCAGTACTTC. Its translation: CASSPPWTGGDEQYF.

The chain uses TRBV14 and TRBJ2-7; the match to TRBD2 covers 9 bases. Germline values: CDR1 SGHDN, CDR2 FVKESK. This CDR3 is built from 14 residues. The V and J ends lost 4 bases and 6 bases, in that order; junction bases with no gene match: 7. CDR3 nucleotides: TGTGCCAGCAGCCGTAGCGGGAGAATAGGCGAGCAGTACTTC. The encoded protein is CASSRSGRIGEQYF.

J is TRBJ2-7 and V is TRBV4-3; D gene ambiguous. Germline V gives CDR1 LGHNA, CDR2 YSLEER. This CDR3 has 16 residues. V lost 0 bases, J lost 0 bases, and 12 bases lay in between. DNA of the CDR3: TGCGCCAGCAGCCAAGATTCGGCAGGTTACTCCTACGAGCAGTACTTC. Encoded protein: CASSQDSAGYSYEQYF.

In nucleotides, the CDR3 is TGTGCCAGCAGCCCGCCGCCGGGGCGGTACGAGCAGTACTTC. This sequence encodes CASSPPPGRYEQYF. The V call is TRBV7-2, the J call TRBJ2-7; D is possibly TRBD1 or TRBD2 (5 bases each). CDR3 length: 14 residues. Looked up from germline, CDR1 is SGHTA and CDR2 is FQGNSA. V was clipped by 5 bases and J by 4 bases, with 15 bases between them. Using reference TRBV7-2 and TRBJ2-7 for the parts outside the CDR3, the full variable domain is GAGVSQSPSNKVTEKGKDVELRCDPISGHTALYWYRQSLGQGLEFLIYFQGNSAPDKSGLPSDRFSAERTGGSVSTLTIQRTQQEDSAVYLCASSPPPGRYEQYFGPGTRLTVT.

This clone has more than one count but fewer than ten. The chain recombines TRBV25-1 with TRBJ1-1; D is possibly TRBD1 (5 bases). The germline V and J ends were trimmed by 2 bases and 6 bases, with 10 bases remaining between them. Looked up from germline, CDR1 is MGHDK and CDR2 is SYGVNS. This CDR3 has 13 amino acids. The CDR3 is CASSEHGTPEAFF. The CDR3 nucleotides read TGTGCCAGCAGTGAACACGGGACCCCTGAAGCTTTCTTT.